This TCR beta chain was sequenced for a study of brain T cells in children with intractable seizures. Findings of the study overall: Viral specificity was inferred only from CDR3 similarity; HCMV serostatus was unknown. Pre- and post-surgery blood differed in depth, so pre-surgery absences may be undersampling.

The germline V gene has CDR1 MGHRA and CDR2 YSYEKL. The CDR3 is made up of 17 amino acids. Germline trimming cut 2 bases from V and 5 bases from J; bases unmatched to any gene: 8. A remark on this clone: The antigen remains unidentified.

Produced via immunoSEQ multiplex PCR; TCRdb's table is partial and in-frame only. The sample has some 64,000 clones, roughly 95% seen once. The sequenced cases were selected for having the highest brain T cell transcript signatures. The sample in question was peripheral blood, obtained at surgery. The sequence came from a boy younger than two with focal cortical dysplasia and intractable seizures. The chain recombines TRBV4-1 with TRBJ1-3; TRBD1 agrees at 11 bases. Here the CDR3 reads CASSQNEGTGGRNTIYF. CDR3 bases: TGCGCCAGCAGCCAAAACGAAGGGACAGGGGGTAGAAACACCATATATTTT.